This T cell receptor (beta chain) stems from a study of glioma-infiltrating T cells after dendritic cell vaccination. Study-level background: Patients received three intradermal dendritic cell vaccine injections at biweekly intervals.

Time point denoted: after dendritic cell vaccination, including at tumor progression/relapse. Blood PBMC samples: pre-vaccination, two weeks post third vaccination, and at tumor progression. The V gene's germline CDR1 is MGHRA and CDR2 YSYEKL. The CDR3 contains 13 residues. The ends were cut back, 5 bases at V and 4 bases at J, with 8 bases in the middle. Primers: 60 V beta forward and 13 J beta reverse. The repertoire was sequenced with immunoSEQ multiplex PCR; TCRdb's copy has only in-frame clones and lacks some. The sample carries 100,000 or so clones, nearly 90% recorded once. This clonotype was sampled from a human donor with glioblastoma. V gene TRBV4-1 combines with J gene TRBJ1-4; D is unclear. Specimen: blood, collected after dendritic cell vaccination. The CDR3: CASSSVGNEKLFF. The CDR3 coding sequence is TGCGCCAGCAGCAGTGTCGGTAATGAAAAACTGTTTTTT.